These 7 T cell receptor beta chains originate from one sample sequenced in a study of CD8+ T cells in alopecia areata. Sequencing used cDNA as its template, made by extracting RNA and reverse transcribing it. The method was immunoSEQ multiplex PCR; TCRdb's version includes in-frame clones alone and lacks a portion of them. This sample yields 190,000 or so clones, of which roughly three fifths are seen a single time; 10% to 15% belongs to the top ten. As to treatment: oral pan-JAK inhibitor, 5-10 mg twice daily. This sample comprised CD8+ T cells sorted from blood, obtained at week 24, from a patient treated with tofacitinib. The source is a human donor with alopecia areata.

The genes are TRBV27 and TRBJ2-2; D gene ambiguous. The CDR3 runs 11 residues. V was trimmed by 5 bases and J by 7 bases, leaving 5 bases between them. Looked up from germline, CDR1 is MNHEY and CDR2 is SMNVEV (reference sequence). DNA for the CDR3: TGTGCCAGCAGTGGCAACGGGGAGCTGTTTTTT. It is translated as CASSGNGELFF.

The J gene is TRBJ1-3, the V gene TRBV29-1; D is possibly TRBD1 (6 bases). Germline values: CDR1 SQVTM, CDR2 ANQGSEA. The CDR3 has 13 residues. V was shortened by 3 bases and J by 6 bases, with 12 bases between the two germline ends. The CDR3 is CSVDQGKENTIYF. In nucleotides, the CDR3 is TGCAGCGTTGATCAGGGGAAAGAAAACACCATATATTTT.

The rearrangement uses TRBV19 and TRBJ1-1; possibly TRBD1 for D (6 bases). Per the germline V gene, CDR1 is LNHDA and CDR2 is SQIVND (reference sequence). Trimming pared 10 bases from V and 1 base from J, leaving 13 bases between. CDR3 length equals 13 residues. The CDR3 DNA follows: TGTGCCACTGGGGACACAGCGAACACTGAAGCTTTCTTT. Translated, it gives CATGDTANTEAFF. Variable domain in full (rest from reference TRBV19 and TRBJ1-1): DGGITQSPKYLFRKEGQNVTLSCEQNLNHDAMYWYRQDPGQGLRLIYYSQIVNDFQKGDIAEGYSVSREKKESFPLTVTSAQKNPTAFYLCATGDTANTEAFFGQGTRLTVV.

J is TRBJ1-2 and V is TRBV15; no reliable D call. The ends were cut back, 3 bases at V and 2 bases at J, with 1 base in the middle. The CDR3 is 11 residues long. Germline V gene lookup returns CDR1 LNHNV and CDR2 YYDKDF (reference sequence). The CDR3 region is CATSRNYGYTF. The DNA of the CDR3 is TGTGCCACCAGCAGGAACTATGGCTACACCTTC.

CDR3 protein: CASSLTGRGSAYEQYF. The CDR3 coding sequence is TGCGCCAGCAGCTTAACCGGACGGGGGTCGGCCTACGAGCAGTACTTC. The genes are TRBV5-1 and TRBJ2-7, with D possibly matching TRBD2 (6 bases). The CDR3 loop spans 16 amino acids. Germline CDR1 reads SGHRS; CDR2 reads YFSETQ. The V end was cut by 2 bases, the J end by 2 bases, with 17 bases between.

The CDR3 DNA reads TGCAGCGTTGAGAGGGACAGGGGAGGACCCGGGGAGCTGTTTTTT. Protein: CSVERDRGGPGELFF. V and J are TRBV29-1 and TRBJ2-2; TRBD1 agrees at 10 bases. The CDR3 runs to 15 residues. Germline loops: CDR1 SQVTM, CDR2 ANQGSEA. J was trimmed by 6 bases and V by 3 bases; bases with no gene match: 7.

This clone has a handful of counts. The V and J genes are TRBV5-6 and TRBJ1-2; D gene unclear. There are 13 residues in the CDR3. Looked up from germline, CDR1 is SGHDT and CDR2 is YYEEEE. V was pared by 0 bases and J by 8 bases, with 11 bases between. The chain's CDR3 is CASSLGRGFGYTF. CDR3 sequence (DNA): TGTGCCAGCAGCTTGGGGCGGGGTTTCGGCTACACCTTC.